The 8 T cell receptor beta chains in this list originate from one sample, sequenced in a study of blood T cell repertoires in COVID-19. Sequencing was performed with immunoSEQ multiplex PCR; in TCRdb, only in-frame clones are kept and a portion is missing. This sample has 140,000 to 150,000 clones, with 70% to 90% found just once. The specimen was PBMCs or T cells enriched from blood (not recorded which). These receptors all stem from a woman aged 40 to 49 who had recovered from COVID-19.

A few counts support this clone. The chain couples TRBV5-1 to TRBJ1-5; 9 nucleotides match TRBD1. Per germline, CDR1 SGHRS and CDR2 YFSETQ. This CDR3 is built from 16 residues. Trimming cost V 0 bases and J 7 bases; bases outside gene matches: 8. DNA for the CDR3: TGCGCCAGCAGCTTGGAAGGGACAGGGTTGGGGCAGCCCCAGCATTTT. Its protein is CASSLEGTGLGQPQHF.

CDR3 residues: CASDRGGSGNEKLFF. The CDR3 DNA is TGTGCCAGCGACAGGGGGGGTTCTGGTAATGAAAAACTGTTTTTT. The J gene is TRBJ1-4, the V gene TRBV19, with 9 bases lining up with TRBD1. V dropped 9 bases and J dropped 4; count of bases not matched to a gene: 9. This CDR3 is built from 15 residues. CDR1 is LNHDA and CDR2 is SQIVND in the germline V gene (reference sequence). The complete variable domain, with remaining parts taken from reference TRBV19 and TRBJ1-4, reads DGGITQSPKYLFRKEGQNVTLSCEQNLNHDAMYWYRQDPGQGLRLIYYSQIVNDFQKGDIAEGYSVSREKKESFPLTVTSAQKNPTAFYLCASDRGGSGNEKLFFGSGTQLSVL.

The chain is built from TRBV9 and TRBJ2-3; tentative D call: TRBD2 (5 bases). Germline-derived CDR1 and CDR2 are SGDLS and YYNGEE. The V and J ends lost 3 bases and 2 bases respectively, with 19 bases between them. The CDR3 runs to 17 residues. The CDR3 region is CASSAVGSPDFTDTQYF. The CDR3 nucleotides are TGTGCCAGCAGCGCCGTTGGGAGCCCGGATTTCACAGATACGCAGTATTTT.

V is TRBV10-3 and J is TRBJ2-3; 9 bases line up with TRBD2. Per the germline V gene, CDR1 is ENHRY and CDR2 is SYGVKD. Trimming at V came to 6 bases and at J to 4 bases, leaving 14 bases not matched to a gene. The CDR3 spans 17 residues. The CDR3 nucleotides are TGTGCCATCAGCACCAAGGGGGGAGCGGGAGGCCCAGATACGCAGTATTTT. This gives the protein CAISTKGGAGGPDTQYF.

In this sample, this clone turned up a few times. The rearrangement links TRBV19 to TRBJ2-3; 10 bases agree with TRBD2. CDR1 and CDR2 (germline): LNHDA, SQIVND (reference sequence). This CDR3 has 20 amino acids. The trim removed 1 base at V and 4 bases at J, leaving 17 bases unmatched. The CDR3 region has the DNA TGTGCCAGTAGTATAGCCCCGGCTTGGCCTAGCGGGAGTTCCCCAGATACGCAGTATTTT. It specifies CASSIAPAWPSGSSPDTQYF.

The chain employs TRBV7-8 and TRBJ2-7; D perhaps matches TRBD2 (6 bases). V dropped 5 bases and J dropped 0 bases, with 17 bases sitting between them. This CDR3 is built from 16 residues. CDR1 and CDR2 (germline): SGHVS, FQNEAQ. Here the CDR3 DNA reads TGTGCCAGCAGCCCCATGCTGCAGGGAGGCTCCTACGAGCAGTACTTC. This sequence encodes CASSPMLQGGSYEQYF. The full variable domain, rest sourced from reference TRBV7-8 and TRBJ2-7, is GAGVSQSPRYKVAKRGQDVALRCDPISGHVSLFWYQQALGQGPEFLTYFQNEAQLDKSGLPSDRFFAERPEGSVSTLKIQRTQQEDSAVYLCASSPMLQGGSYEQYFGPGTRLTVT.

The chain uses TRBV5-8 and TRBJ1-5, with D possibly matching TRBD1 (5 bases). V gave up 1 base and J gave up 0 bases, with 8 bases separating them. CDR3 length: 15 residues. Germline values: CDR1 SGHTS, CDR2 YDEGEE. The CDR3 DNA reads TGTGCCAGCAGCTTGCAGGGTTTTAGCAATCAGCCCCAGCATTTT. It yields the protein CASSLQGFSNQPQHF.

CDR3 sequence: CASSLDGIGGNEQFF. Written as DNA, the CDR3 is TGTGCCAGCAGCTTAGACGGTATCGGCGGCAATGAGCAGTTCTTC. The genes are TRBV7-9 and TRBJ2-1; D unclear. Germline V gene data show CDR1 as SEHNR and CDR2 as FQNEAQ (reference sequence). The CDR3 runs to 15 residues. The V and J ends lost 1 base and 6 bases respectively, with 13 bases between them. The variable domain in full, with the rest retrieved from reference TRBV7-9 and TRBJ2-1, is DTGVSQNPRHKITKRGQNVTFRCDPISEHNRLYWYRQTLGQGPEFLTYFQNEAQLEKSRLLSDRFSAERPKGSFSTLEIQRTEQGDSAMYLCASSLDGIGGNEQFFGPGTRLTVL.